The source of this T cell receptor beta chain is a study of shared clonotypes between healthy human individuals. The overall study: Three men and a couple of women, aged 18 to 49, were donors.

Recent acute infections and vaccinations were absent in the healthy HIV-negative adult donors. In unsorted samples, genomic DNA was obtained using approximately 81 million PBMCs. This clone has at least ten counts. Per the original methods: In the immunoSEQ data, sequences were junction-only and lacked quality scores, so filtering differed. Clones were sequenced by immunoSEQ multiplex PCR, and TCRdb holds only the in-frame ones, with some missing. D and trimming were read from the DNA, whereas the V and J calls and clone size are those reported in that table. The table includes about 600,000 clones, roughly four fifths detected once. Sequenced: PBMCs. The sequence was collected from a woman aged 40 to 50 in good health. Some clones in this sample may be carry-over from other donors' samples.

The CDR3 sequence: CASSLRRGPYNEQFF. CDR3 nucleotide sequence: TGTGCCAGCAGTTTACGCAGGGGTCCCTACAATGAGCAGTTCTTC. The J gene is TRBJ2-1, the V gene TRBV27, with a weak D call TRBD1 (6 bases). Trimming shortened V by 2 bases and J by 2 bases, and 10 bases separated the two germline ends. The CDR3 length is 15 residues. From germline, CDR1 is MNHEY and CDR2 SMNVEV (reference sequence).